What follows describes a single T cell receptor (beta chain). Its antigen is currently unknown. The data stem from a study of T cells in pancreatic ductal adenocarcinoma. No neoadjuvant therapy was given to the selected pancreatic ductal adenocarcinoma patients before their surgery. Study-level points and caveats: No significant tumor-blood clonality difference; means were about 0.1 and 0.065. This surgical cohort overrepresents the minority presenting with early-stage disease. Unique clonotypes were approximately 8-fold more numerous in blood than in tumor.

Here immunoSEQ multiplex PCR was the method, and the copy in TCRdb shows in-frame clones only, minus some. The data contain tens of thousands of clones, around 94% of them singletons. This TCR was sampled from a human donor with pancreatic ductal adenocarcinoma. Sample: PBMCs.

In DNA, the CDR3 is TGTGCCAGCAGCCCTACCTTGGGAAACACCATATATTTT. Protein: CASSPTLGNTIYF. The J gene is TRBJ1-3, the V gene TRBV7-2; D is undetermined. The germline V gene encodes CDR1 SGHTA and CDR2 FQGNSA. The CDR3 runs 13 residues. Trimming removed 5 bases from V and 4 bases from J, with 9 bases in between.